The rows below give T cell receptor beta chains drawn from one sample of a study of T cells after yellow fever vaccination. TCRdb processed the 5' RACE reads anew with MiXCR; each CDR3 protein has one entry. This table has nearly 300,000 distinct CDR3 sequences, 8.7% appearing once. The input for sequencing was CD4+ T cells sorted from PBMCs, taken 5 days after the yellow fever booster vaccination. Every receptor here comes from a man aged 18 to 35 who received the YFV17D yellow fever vaccine. Each CDR3 is given with its conserved first and last residue. The D gene is left open where the match is weak. Size is stated for part of the rows, as once, few or many counts, or as a class when the clone is expanded.

j_gene	abundance	d_gene	v_gene	CDR3aa	CDR3nt
TRBJ1-2	NA	TRBD1	TRBV4-3	CASSQPGQGYGYTF	TGCGCCAGCAGCCAACCCGGACAGGGCTATGGCTACACCTTC
TRBJ2-2	few	TRBD2	TRBV7-2	CASSRPGGSGELFF	TGTGCCAGCAGCCGACCCGGGGGGTCCGGGGAGCTGTTTTTT
TRBJ1-5	many	TRBD1	TRBV6-6	CASSTQGAGQPQHF	TGTGCCAGCAGTACACAGGGGGCAGGTCAGCCCCAGCATTTT
TRBJ1-6	NA	NA	TRBV12-3/TRBV12-4	CASQRVGGGPPLHF	TGTGCCAGCCAAAGGGTAGGAGGTGGTCCACCCCTCCACTTT
TRBJ2-3	few	NA	TRBV2	CASTRGGDTQYF	TGTGCCAGCACCAGAGGAGGGGATACGCAGTATTTT
TRBJ2-4	few	NA	TRBV28	CASYARDGSKNIQYF	TGTGCCAGTTACGCCAGGGACGGGTCCAAAAACATTCAGTACTTC
TRBJ1-1	few	TRBD1	TRBV28	CASRRQGAKNTEAFF	TGTGCCAGCAGACGACAGGGGGCGAAGAACACTGAAGCTTTCTTT
TRBJ2-2	NA	NA	TRBV20-1	CSARDRRFGSTGELFF	TGCAGTGCTAGAGATCGGAGGTTTGGCAGCACCGGGGAGCTGTTTTTT
TRBJ2-1	NA	NA	TRBV7-9	CASSLWTGPYNEQFF	TGTGCCAGCAGCTTATGGACCGGACCCTACAATGAGCAGTTCTTC
TRBJ1-1	NA	NA	TRBV19	CASSIGRDTEAFF	TGTGCCAGTAGTATAGGGCGGGACACTGAAGCTTTCTTT
TRBJ1-2	few	TRBD1	TRBV20-1	CSARTGDRGYGYTF	TGCAGTGCTAGGACCGGGGACAGGGGCTATGGCTACACCTTC
TRBJ1-1	few	TRBD1	TRBV11-1	CASSRDRDSEAFF	TGTGCCAGCAGTCGGGACAGGGATTCTGAAGCTTTCTTT
TRBJ2-5	few	TRBD2	TRBV7-8	CASSPRTSGETQYF	TGTGCCAGCAGCCCCAGGACTAGTGGAGAGACCCAGTACTTC
TRBJ1-6	NA	NA	TRBV30	CAWSPGESYNSPLHF	TGTGCCTGGAGCCCGGGGGAGTCCTATAATTCACCCCTCCACTTT
TRBJ1-5	many	TRBD1	TRBV4-2	CASSPGGSNQPQHF	TGTGCCAGCAGTCCAGGGGGGAGCAATCAGCCCCAGCATTTT
TRBJ1-1	many	TRBD1	TRBV4-3	CASSQGGPGQGTQKAFF	TGCGCCAGCAGCCAAGGGGGACCGGGACAGGGAACCCAAAAAGCTTTCTTT
TRBJ2-2	NA	NA	TRBV20-1	CSARKVEATGELFF	TGCAGTGCTAGAAAGGTAGAGGCCACCGGGGAGCTGTTTTTT
TRBJ2-5	many	NA	TRBV7-9	CASSPRTAQETQYF	TGTGCCAGCAGCCCCCGTACAGCTCAAGAGACCCAGTACTTC
TRBJ2-4	few	NA	TRBV18	CASSPPGVGKNIQYF	TGTGCCAGCTCACCACCGGGAGTAGGCAAAAACATTCAGTACTTC
TRBJ2-5	few	TRBD2	TRBV9	CASSVGYSGGQETQYF	TGTGCCAGCAGCGTAGGATACAGCGGGGGGCAAGAGACCCAGTACTTC
TRBJ1-2	NA	NA	TRBV30	CAWSVPGRPNYGYTF	TGTGCCTGGAGTGTGCCAGGGCGGCCTAACTATGGCTACACCTTC
TRBJ1-3	NA	TRBD1	TRBV7-6	CASSPMPGQGNTIYF	TGTGCCAGCTCGCCTATGCCGGGACAGGGAAACACCATATATTTT
TRBJ2-5	NA	TRBD2	TRBV6-2/TRBV6-3	CASSQSGGIPAETQYF	TGTGCCAGCAGTCAGAGCGGGGGGATACCCGCAGAGACCCAGTACTTC
TRBJ2-3	NA	TRBD2	TRBV20-1	CSARTPSGSTDTQYF	TGCAGTGCTAGAACCCCTAGCGGGAGCACAGATACGCAGTATTTT
TRBJ2-7	few	TRBD1	TRBV5-1	CASRLGQGHEQYF	TGCGCCAGCAGACTAGGACAGGGCCACGAGCAGTACTTC
TRBJ2-1	many	NA	TRBV7-9	CASSPSFLGAKYNEQFF	TGTGCCAGCAGCCCATCCTTTCTCGGGGCGAAATACAATGAGCAGTTCTTC
TRBJ2-3	many	NA	TRBV5-1	CASSLTARRTDTQYF	TGCGCCAGCAGCTTAACCGCCCGCAGAACAGATACGCAGTATTTT
TRBJ2-3	many	TRBD1	TRBV7-2	CASSPGQGSDTQYF	TGTGCCAGCAGCCCGGGACAGGGGTCAGATACGCAGTATTTT
TRBJ1-5	NA	NA	TRBV20-1	CSARTRAVQPQHF	TGCAGTGCTAGAACCAGGGCAGTACAGCCCCAGCATTTT
TRBJ1-3	NA	NA	TRBV20-1	CSARDKQNSAGNTIYF	TGCAGTGCTAGAGACAAACAGAACAGCGCTGGAAACACCATATATTTT
TRBJ1-5	many	NA	TRBV5-1	CASSEQGHLGQPQHF	TGCGCCAGCAGCGAACAGGGACATTTAGGACAGCCCCAGCATTTT
TRBJ2-5	many	NA	TRBV23-1	CASSQGFKTQYF	TGCGCCAGCAGCCAGGGTTTCAAGACCCAGTACTTC